These 25 T cell receptor beta chains originate from one sample sequenced in a study of regulatory T cells in long-lasting Graves disease. HTBI primers from iRepertoire and Arm-PCR of CDR3 regions yielded the TCR beta libraries. TCRdb reprocessed the multiplex PCR reads with MiXCR, giving one entry per CDR3 protein. Among some 490,000 distinct CDR3 sequences listed, approximately 12% were seen once. Time point denoted: newly diagnosed GD, antithyroid drugs for less than 3 months. Construction of the TCR library relied on RNA isolated from PBMCs. The sample was also reused in another study, on T cells in Graves' hyperthyroidism and ophthalmopathy.

The sequencing here drew on peripheral blood mononuclear cells (PBMCs), taken at new diagnosis, from a patient treated with antithyroid drugs. Receptor source: a woman aged 25-40 years with Graves disease.

The chain recombines TRBV19 with TRBJ1-1; TRBD1 agrees at 9 bases. This CDR3 comprises 13 residues. V trimming: 7 bases; J trimming: 3 bases; junction bases outside the gene matches: 3. Germline V gives CDR1 LNHDA, CDR2 SQIVND (reference sequence). CDR3: CASKGQGDTEAFF. Written as DNA, the CDR3 is TGTGCCAGTAAGGGACAGGGTGACACTGAAGCTTTCTTT.

This clonotype was counted ten times or more. The rearrangement links TRBV2 to TRBJ1-2; 9 positions match TRBD1. This CDR3 is built from 14 residues. The germline gives CDR1 SNHLY, CDR2 FYNNEI. The trim removed 6 bases at V and 3 bases at J, leaving 5 bases unmatched. The DNA for the CDR3 is TGTGCCAGCAGATGGGGACAGGGCTACTATGGCTACACCTTC. Translation: CASRWGQGYYGYTF.

The chain couples TRBV29-1 to TRBJ2-1; 7 nucleotides agree with TRBD2. Trimming cost V 2 bases and J 8 bases; bases outside gene matches: 21. The germline V gene encodes CDR1 SQVTM and CDR2 ANQGSEA. The CDR3 covers 18 residues. DNA of the CDR3: TGCAGCGTTGAATCTCTTAGGCGCTTCGGGACTAATACTCATGAGCAGTTCTTC. This sequence encodes CSVESLRRFGTNTHEQFF.

The CDR3 nucleotides are TGCGCCAGCAGCTTGGATGCGGGCCCTGGAAACACCATATATTTT. This gives the protein CASSLDAGPGNTIYF. The chain carries TRBV5-1 and TRBJ1-3, with unresolved D. The CDR3 sequence is 15 residues long. Germline lookup yields CDR1 SGHRS and CDR2 YFSETQ. The V end was cut by 0 bases, the J end by 2 bases, with 9 bases between.

This clonotype was counted many times. The rearrangement joins TRBV12-3 or TRBV12-4 to TRBJ2-7; D remains ambiguous. Between the trimmed V and J ends, which lost 6 bases and 4 bases, there was a span of 10 bases. This CDR3 comprises 12 residues. The CDR3 region is CASSLMGYEQYF. The CDR3 DNA sequence: TGTGCCAGCAGCTTAATGGGTTACGAGCAGTACTTC.

The V call is TRBV5-6, the J call TRBJ2-2; no clear D gene. V gave up 2 bases and J gave up 4 bases, with 6 bases separating them. The CDR3 is 13 residues long. From germline, CDR1 is SGHDT and CDR2 YYEEEE. Here the CDR3 DNA reads TGTGCCAGCAGCTTTCCATTCACCGGGGAGCTGTTTTTT. Encoded protein: CASSFPFTGELFF.

The chain's CDR3 is CASSDWAGGPGEQYF. In DNA form, the CDR3 reads TGTGCCAGCAGTGATTGGGCGGGAGGGCCAGGCGAGCAGTACTTC. The chain recombines TRBV6-1 with TRBJ2-7; 9 positions agree with TRBD2. Looked up from germline, CDR1 is MNHNS and CDR2 is SASEGT. CDR3 length: 15 amino acids. V lost 3 bases to trimming and J lost 6 bases; unmatched junction nucleotides: 9.

This clonotype has at least ten counts. J is TRBJ1-1 and V is TRBV7-9; weak D call: TRBD1 (5 bases). Germline CDR1 is SEHNR and CDR2 is FQNEAQ (reference sequence). This CDR3 has 14 amino acids. V lost 5 bases and J 1 base, leaving 11 bases between the germline ends. This chain's CDR3 is CASSDQRGNTEAFF. The CDR3 DNA is TGTGCCAGCAGCGATCAGAGGGGGAACACTGAAGCTTTCTTT.

Only a few counts were recorded for this clonotype. The rearrangement joins TRBV5-6 to TRBJ1-4, with no clear D. The CDR3 sequence is 15 residues long. The germline gives CDR1 SGHDT, CDR2 YYEEEE. Trimming stripped 3 bases from V and 3 bases from J, with 12 bases between. CDR3 in DNA: TGTGCCAGCAGCTCCGCAAGATCGTCTAATGAAAAACTGTTTTTT. It is translated as CASSSARSSNEKLFF.

The table lists this clonotype with many counts. J is TRBJ2-1 and V is TRBV27; D might be TRBD1 or TRBD2, each matching 5 bases. The CDR3 runs 11 residues. Germline values: CDR1 MNHEY, CDR2 SMNVEV (reference sequence). Trimming cost V 7 bases and J 8 bases, with 9 bases left between them. This CDR3 is CASTWGYEQFF. CDR3 DNA sequence: TGTGCCAGCACGTGGGGGTATGAGCAGTTCTTC.

Many counts were recorded for this clonotype. The chain couples TRBV11-3 to TRBJ2-1; 11 bases line up with TRBD2. The CDR3 is 16 residues long. Losses at the gene ends were 1 base for V and 6 bases for J; bases not matched to a gene: 5. Germline lookup yields CDR1 SGHNT and CDR2 YENEEA. The CDR3 region has the DNA TGTGCCAGCAGCTTAGTTGGGACTAGCGGTCTCAATGAGCAGTTCTTC. Protein: CASSLVGTSGLNEQFF.

This clonotype was observed a handful of times. V and J are TRBV6-1 and TRBJ1-1; no clear D gene. Germline values: CDR1 MNHNS, CDR2 SASEGT. Trimming stripped 6 bases from V and 4 bases from J, with 15 bases between. The CDR3 runs to 14 residues. In nucleotides, the CDR3 is TGTGCCAGCAGATCGGACGCTGCTCTCACTGAAGCTTTCTTT. Protein product: CASRSDAALTEAFF.

This clonotype was seen repeatedly, ten times or more. The chain uses TRBV12-3 or TRBV12-4 and TRBJ2-1; possibly TRBD2 for D (6 bases). Trimming left V 3 bases short and J 16 bases short, with 13 bases between. This CDR3 has 11 amino acids. The CDR3 DNA reads TGTGCCAGCAGTTTGGGACTCTCCTACTTCTTC. It yields the protein CASSLGLSYFF.

This chain joins TRBV24-1 and TRBJ2-7; 9 bases are shared with TRBD1. J was trimmed by 2 bases and V by 3 bases; bases with no gene match: 1. The germline CDR1 and CDR2 sequences are KGHDR and SFDVKD. CDR3 size: 14 residues. Written as DNA, the CDR3 is TGTGCCACCAGTGATGGACAGGGGCCCTACGAGCAGTACTTC. This gives the protein CATSDGQGPYEQYF.

Comment on this clonotype: A much larger clone lies one base from this, so it may be a read error. Written as DNA, the CDR3 is TGTGCCAGCAGTTCCTCGATGACAGGCAAAGACATTCAGTACTTC. This translates into CASSSSMTGKDIQYF. The chain joins TRBV12-3 or TRBV12-4 to TRBJ2-1; tentative D call: TRBD1 (6 bases). The J call may not be correct, given that the DNA end is closer to TRBJ2-4. This CDR3 is 15 amino acids long.

This clonotype showed up just a few times. The V and J genes are TRBV4-3 and TRBJ2-7; 11 positions match TRBD1. In germline, CDR1 is LGHNA, CDR2 YSLEER. J gave up 3 bases and V 2 bases, and 6 bases lay outside the gene matches. There are 16 residues in the CDR3. CDR3 sequence (DNA): TGCGCCAGCAGCCAATATACCGGGACAGGGGGCTACGAGCAGTACTTC. Protein: CASSQYTGTGGYEQYF.

At least ten counts were recorded for this clonotype. This chain links TRBV28 with TRBJ2-1; 13 bases map to TRBD2. V was clipped by 6 bases and J by 6 bases; unmatched bases: 11. The CDR3 has 17 residues. CDR1 is MDHEN, CDR2 SYDVKM, per germline. This CDR3 is CASRPKTLAGGPNEQFF. The CDR3 DNA is TGTGCCAGCAGACCTAAGACACTAGCGGGAGGGCCCAATGAGCAGTTCTTC. Drawing the rest from reference TRBV28 and TRBJ2-1, the complete variable domain is DVKVTQSSRYLVKRTGEKVFLECVQDMDHENMFWYRQDPGLGLRLIYFSYDVKMKEKGDIPEGYSVSREKKERFSLILESASTNQTSMYLCASRPKTLAGGPNEQFFGPGTRLTVL.

The chain recombines TRBV5-7 with TRBJ1-1; D uncertain. TRBV5-7 counts as an open reading frame of uncertain function. Trimming shortened V by 7 bases and J by 3 bases, and 19 bases separated the two germline ends. CDR3 length: 15 amino acids. CDR3 sequence: CASGRGGRPDTEAFF. CDR3 sequence (DNA): TGTGCCAGCGGTCGTGGTGGCCGGCCGGACACTGAAGCTTTCTTT.

Only a few counts were recorded for this clonotype. The V gene is TRBV18, the J gene TRBJ2-2; D uncertain. Germline assignment: CDR1 KGHSH and CDR2 LQKENI. The CDR3 is made up of 15 amino acids. V gave up 4 bases and J gave up 4 bases, with 13 bases separating them. In nucleotides, the CDR3 is TGTGCCAGCTCACATACTCTAGAGAGCACCGGGGAGCTGTTTTTT. This sequence encodes CASSHTLESTGELFF.

This clonotype was observed at least ten times. The CDR3 nucleotides are TGTGCCAGCAGTGACAGGGGGTCCCCCTACAATGAGCAGTTCTTC. It specifies CASSDRGSPYNEQFF. The chain employs TRBV27 and TRBJ2-1, with 9 positions matching TRBD1. The CDR3 consists of 15 residues. V shed 5 bases and J 2 bases; nucleotides not matched to a gene: 4. Germline loops: CDR1 MNHEY, CDR2 SMNVEV (reference sequence).

This clonotype was detected ten times or more. CDR3 DNA sequence: TGTGCCAGCAGGGGTACAGGGGGTATAGGGAACACCGGGGAGCTGTTTTTT. It codes for CASRGTGGIGNTGELFF. The chain employs TRBV6-1 and TRBJ2-2; 8 nucleotides match TRBD1. The germline V gene encodes CDR1 MNHNS and CDR2 SASEGT. Losses at the gene ends were 6 bases for V and 1 base for J; bases not matched to a gene: 10. The CDR3 sequence is 17 residues long.

This clonotype was counted a few times. A read error may be the cause here, since a much bigger clone is one base away. The DNA of the CDR3 is TGTGCCAGCAGTGAGTCCCAGGATAGCGGGAGGGCAACAGATACGCAGTATTTT. It codes for CASSESQDSGRATDTQYF. The chain is built from TRBV6-2 or TRBV6-3 and TRBJ2-3; 11 positions match TRBD2. The germline V gene has CDR1 MNHEY and CDR2 SVGEGT. Trimming at V came to 5 bases and at J to 3 bases, leaving 13 bases not matched to a gene. The CDR3 covers 18 residues.

This clonotype has at least ten counts. The rearrangement links TRBV12-3 or TRBV12-4 to TRBJ2-2; D not resolved. The CDR3 contains 15 residues. V dropped 8 bases and J dropped 6 bases, with 19 bases sitting between them. The CDR3 loop is CASARNWGRSGELFF. The CDR3 nucleotides read TGTGCCAGCGCTCGGAACTGGGGAAGGTCCGGGGAGCTGTTTTTT.

This clonotype occurred a few times. One end of the junction is discordant with germline, which a read error may explain. V usage is TRBV5-6 and J usage is TRBJ1-3; no clear D gene. Germline V gene data show CDR1 as SGHDT and CDR2 as YYEEEE. This CDR3 spans 13 amino acids. CDR3 region: CASSYTPDRKCLF. The CDR3 DNA reads TGTGCCAGCAGCTACACTCCCGACCGCAAGTGTCTTTTT.

In its sample, this clonotype was seen many times. The chain recombines TRBV24-1 with TRBJ2-2, with D tentatively TRBD2 (6 bases). The CDR3 runs to 15 residues. Germline V gene lookup returns CDR1 KGHDR and CDR2 SFDVKD. The V end lost 8 bases, the J end lost 1 base, and 13 bases lay between the germline ends. As DNA, the CDR3 is TGTGCCACCATGGAGGGCGGATTGAACACCGGGGAGCTGTTTTTT. It is translated as CATMEGGLNTGELFF.